Listed below are T cell receptor beta chains from one sample, sequenced in a study of cytomegalovirus exposure and HLA in healthy donors. Here immunoSEQ multiplex PCR was the method, and the copy in TCRdb shows in-frame clones only, minus some. This table has 90,000 to 150,000 clones, 63% appearing once. The material sequenced was PBMCs. The receptors here all came from a man aged 40-55 years in good health and CMV-seropositive. The CDR3 runs from the conserved cysteine through the conserved F or W. Fields, in order: D gene, J gene, V gene, clone size, CDR3 protein, CDR3 DNA. D genes are given only for firm matches. Rows give clone size only sometimes, using once, few, many, or a class for an expanded clone.

>TRBD1|TRBJ1-1|TRBV18|.
CASSPGTGGSFTEAFF
TGTGCCAGCTCACCCGGGACAGGGGGATCGTTCACTGAAGCTTTCTTT
>.|TRBJ2-7|TRBV27|.
CASSPGGPYEQYF
TGTGCCAGCAGCCCAGGGGGGCCCTACGAGCAGTACTTC
>.|TRBJ2-7|TRBV2|few
CASIGQAYEQYF
TGTGCCAGCATAGGACAAGCCTACGAGCAGTACTTC
>TRBD1|TRBJ1-6|TRBV6-5|once
CASSRQGSYNSPLHF
TGTGCCAGCAGCAGACAGGGCTCCTATAATTCACCCCTCCACTTT
>.|TRBJ1-2|TRBV29-1|few
CSVDYRDDYGYTF
TGCAGCGTTGACTACAGGGATGACTATGGCTACACCTTC
>.|TRBJ2-7|TRBV5-1|.
CASSLEAGVAPYEQYF
TGCGCCAGCAGCTTGGAAGCCGGGGTTGCCCCCTACGAGCAGTACTTC
>.|TRBJ1-4|TRBV7-9|few
CASSVRGQVEKLFF
TGTGCCAGCAGCGTCCGGGGACAAGTAGAAAAACTGTTTTTT
>TRBD1|TRBJ1-2|TRBV27|.
CASSSDRAPWWGYTF
TGTGCCAGCAGTTCAGACAGGGCTCCCTGGTGGGGCTACACCTTC
>TRBD1|TRBJ1-4|TRBV5-1|.
CASTRQGPATNEKLFF
TGCGCCAGCACGAGACAGGGACCTGCAACTAATGAAAAACTGTTTTTT
>TRBD1|TRBJ1-2|TRBV19|.
CASSTQGETGGYTF
TGTGCCAGTAGTACACAGGGGGAAACGGGCGGCTACACCTTC
>.|TRBJ2-7|TRBV7-9|.
CASSLGSTTLDEQYF
TGTGCCAGCAGCTTAGGTTCGACTACGCTGGACGAGCAGTACTTC
>TRBD1|TRBJ2-1|TRBV9|.
CASSVEGQGYEQFF
TGTGCCAGCAGCGTAGAAGGACAGGGGTATGAGCAGTTCTTC
>.|TRBJ2-7|TRBV11-3|.
CASSLDRDYEQYF
TGTGCCAGCAGCTTGGACAGAGACTACGAGCAGTACTTC
>TRBD1|TRBJ2-5|TRBV5-1|.
CASSILGQGWKETQYF
TGCGCCAGCAGCATACTCGGACAGGGTTGGAAAGAGACCCAGTACTTC
>.|TRBJ2-7|TRBV28|few
CASSLIRGEQYF
TGTGCCAGCAGTTTAATCAGGGGTGAGCAGTACTTC
>TRBD2|TRBJ2-1|TRBV5-1|.
CASSLAPSGASNEQFF
TGCGCCAGCAGCTTGGCCCCTAGCGGGGCCAGCAATGAGCAGTTCTTC